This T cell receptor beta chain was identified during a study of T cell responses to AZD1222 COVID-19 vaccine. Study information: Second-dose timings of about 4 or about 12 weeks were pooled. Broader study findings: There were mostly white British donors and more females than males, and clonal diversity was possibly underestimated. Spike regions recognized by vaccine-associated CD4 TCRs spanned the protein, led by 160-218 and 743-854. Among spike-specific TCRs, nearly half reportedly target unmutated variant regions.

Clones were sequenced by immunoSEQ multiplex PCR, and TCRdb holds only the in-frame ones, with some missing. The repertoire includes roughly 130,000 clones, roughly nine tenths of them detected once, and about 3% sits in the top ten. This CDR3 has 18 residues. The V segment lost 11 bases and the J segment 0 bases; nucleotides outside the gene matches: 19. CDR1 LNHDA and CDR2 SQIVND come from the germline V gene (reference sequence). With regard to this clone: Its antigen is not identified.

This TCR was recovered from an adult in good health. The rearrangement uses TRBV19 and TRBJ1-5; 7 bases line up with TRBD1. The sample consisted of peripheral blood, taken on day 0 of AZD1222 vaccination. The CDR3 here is CASLPETGNPYSNQPQHF. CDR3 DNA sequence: TGTGCCTCTCTGCCGGAGACAGGGAATCCCTATAGCAATCAGCCCCAGCATTTT.